The source of this TCR beta chain is a study of blood T cells in healthy people across ages. Alongside a J-beta primer mix, a sample-barcoded 5' primer served in a second PCR lasting about 7 to 12 cycles. Using its own MiXCR run on the 5' RACE reads, TCRdb lists one record per CDR3 protein. The data hold around 2 million distinct CDR3 sequences, with 30% to 40% observed a single time. The sequenced sample consisted of blood. The source is a human donor in good health.

The CDR3 spells CASRNGGAAFF. The CDR3 DNA reads TGTGCCAGCAGGAACGGTGGGGCAGCTTTCTTT. The rearrangement uses TRBV2 and TRBJ1-1; possible D gene TRBD1, 5 bases. CDR1 SNHLY and CDR2 FYNNEI come from the germline V gene. The CDR3 covers 11 residues. The V end was cut by 6 bases, the J end by 10 bases, with 12 bases between.